This record concerns one T cell receptor (beta chain) sequence. It was with 60 Vbeta and 13 Jbeta primers that the PCR ran. Libraries were prepared by immunoSEQ multiplex PCR; TCRdb keeps only in-frame clonotypes and omits some of them. This sample's table reports tens of thousands of clones. The data originate from a study of cytomegalovirus exposure and HLA in healthy donors. The CDR3 consists of 13 residues. The germline V gene has CDR1 SGHKS and CDR2 YYEKEE (reference sequence). V lost 7 bases and J lost 2, with 9 bases in between. This clonotype was sampled from a male donor in good health and CMV-seronegative. This sequence joins TRBV5-5 and TRBJ1-4, with D uncertain. The sample comprised PBMCs. In DNA, the CDR3 is TGTGCCAGCTCAACGGAGACTAATGAAAAACTGTTTTTT. It translates to CASSTETNEKLFF.